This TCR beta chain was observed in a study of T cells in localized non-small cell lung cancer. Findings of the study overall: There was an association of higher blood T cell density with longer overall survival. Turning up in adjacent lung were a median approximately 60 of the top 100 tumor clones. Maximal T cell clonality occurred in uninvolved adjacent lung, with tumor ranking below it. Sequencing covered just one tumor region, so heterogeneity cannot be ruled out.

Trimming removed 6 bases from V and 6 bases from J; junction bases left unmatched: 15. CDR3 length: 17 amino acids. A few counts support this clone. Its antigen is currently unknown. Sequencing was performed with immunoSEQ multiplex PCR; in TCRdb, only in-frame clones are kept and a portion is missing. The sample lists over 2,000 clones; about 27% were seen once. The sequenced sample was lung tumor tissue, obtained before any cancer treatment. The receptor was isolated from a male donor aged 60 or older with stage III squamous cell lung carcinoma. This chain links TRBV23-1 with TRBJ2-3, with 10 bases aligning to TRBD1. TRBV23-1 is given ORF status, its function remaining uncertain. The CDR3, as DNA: TGCGCCAGCAGCCAAGACCGGGACAGGGGAAAGCGGGATACGCAGTATTTT. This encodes CASSQDRDRGKRDTQYF.